Described below is a single TCR beta chain sequence and its context. The table lists this clone with a few counts. Its specific antigen is unknown. Base quality data are lacking; no much larger clone is found one base away. Libraries were made using the immunoSEQ multiplex PCR assay. A mixture of 60 forward primers for TCR Vbeta segments and 13 reverse primers for TCR Jbeta segments was used in the multiplex PCR. A multiplex PCR assay on genomic DNA amplified the CDR3 region of rearranged TCR beta genes. Amplified TCR beta libraries were sequenced as 87-base-pair reads on the Illumina HiSeq System. The original methods were these. Across the roughly 670 repertoires, a later analysis counted tens of millions of unique TCR beta chains, around 10 million of which were shared by at least two donors. Raw reads were error-corrected and collapsed into unique sequences by a nearest-neighbor algorithm in which closely related sequences were merged to remove PCR and sequencing errors. CDR3 sequences were aligned to IMGT reference sequences to assign V, D and J gene segments. For a sequence to be retained, at least a six-nucleotide match to both a V gene segment and a J gene segment was required. A rearrangement was called productive if the CDR3 had no stop codons and remained in frame with V and J, and every other rearrangement was called non-productive. Following IMGT convention, CDR3 was defined as the stretch from the second conserved V-encoded cysteine up to the conserved J-encoded phenylalanine. Sequences without an unambiguous match to a single V gene segment were excluded from the earlier analysis of 450 to 650 of the donors. An earlier analysis of approximately 590 of the donors called V segments functional above 56.7% productive rearrangements and segregating when the between-donor standard deviation exceeded 5%. To diagnose cytomegalovirus status from the catalog of TCR beta chain sequences, a statistical classification framework was built. A later analysis assigned V and J genes by comparing TCR nucleotide sequences with IMGT/GENE-DB human TR gene sequences. A later analysis assigned CDR3 sequences and most-parsimonious VDJ recombination scenarios with the TCRdist pipeline. A later analysis defined each TCR beta chain by its CDR3 amino acid sequence plus V-gene family, and excluded reads lacking a unique V-gene family. To address suspected cross-contamination and a sequencing artifact, a later analysis removed roughly 640 highly shared, low-generation-probability nucleotide sequences. In a later analysis, a clonal expansion index was calculated for each public chain from normalized within-repertoire ranks of inferred template counts. In a later analysis, generation probabilities were computed using a VDJ recombination model fitted to out-of-frame rearrangements, and the results were checked against IGoR. A later analysis scored TCR-TCR, TCR-HLA and TCR-CMV co-occurrence with hypergeometric tests, applying a repertoire-size bias correction to TCR pairs. In a later analysis, false discovery rates were estimated by permuting HLA or CMV assignments 20 times. In a later analysis, co-occurring TCRs were grouped using DBSCAN, with TCRdist sequence similarity added in when clustering inside HLA-allele-positive subsets. Repertoires with fewer than 30,000 or more than 120,000 public chains were left out of co-occurrence clustering, as were about five repertoires with anomalous nucleotide sharing. Imported from immuneACCESS, the table was reduced by TCRdb to in-frame sequences with V and J called. These copies leave out some clones; in studies compared against another copy, an unresolved V gene accounts for under half, and the cause of the remainder is not known. V and J calls and clone size are given by that table; D and trimming were obtained from the DNA. The sample yields around 140,000 clones; about 79% were counted once. The ten largest clones represent approximately 1.8% of the sample.

The data belong to a study of cytomegalovirus exposure and HLA in healthy donors (TCRdb year 2017). About the full investigation: An earlier analysis of several hundred of the donors reported about 250 Gb of sequence data and 117 million unique TCR beta sequences from about 200 million T cells. A later genetic analysis used genome-wide SNP genotypes for about three fifths of the 666 donors, treating that subset as a discovery cohort. The study used immunosequencing to profile the T cell repertoires of under 700 subjects and linked those repertoires to cytomegalovirus serostatus. Across approximately 420 genotyped donors of the cohort, an average of approximately 200,000 unique TCR beta nucleotide sequences per donor were sequenced, and approximately 17% of those sequences were non-productive. Class I and class II HLA loci were covered by the typing at four-digit resolution. The study aimed to test whether cataloging public T cell receptors could reveal signatures of past pathogen exposure. About five DR-DQ haplotypes were treated as single units for association and clustering because of strong linkage in the cohort. Typing coverage varied by locus: roughly 629-640 donors for A, B, C, DRB1 and DQB1; more than 500 for DQA1; more than 600 for DPA1; approximately 470 for DPB1. A separate validation cohort of 100 to 150 different subjects was used in addition to the roughly 620-subject first cohort. Roughly 300 gigabases of sequencing data and around 80 million unique TCR sequences made up an early release that covered 500 to 700 HLA-typed donors. The genetic ancestry cluster associated with self-reported Caucasian donors included over 80% of the approximately 410 genotyped donors. A later analysis re-examined previously published TCR beta repertoires from more than 550 donors and added high-resolution HLA genotyping to investigate patterns of TCR occurrence. Rather than drawing on any new phenotypic data, the later analysis identified candidate immune exposures from TCR beta sequences and the way those sequences occurred across donors. Donor age, sex, ethnicity and CMV serostatus were collected together with the repertoire data. To predict cytomegalovirus infection status, the study brought together high-throughput TCR immunosequencing, statistical association of individual TCRs with disease status, and machine learning. Every repertoire in the discovery cohort had been generated on one and the same sequencing platform. In an earlier analysis of a few hundred of the donors, high-throughput TCR beta sequencing was used to judge whether each TCR beta V gene segment behaved as functional or pseudogenic.

The research as a whole found: Sequencing depth was assumed to be roughly uniform across donors in the presence/absence analyses, though that assumption may not hold. A later analysis associated 15,000 or so TCR beta sequences with specific HLA alleles at a false discovery rate of 0.05. A cluster of highly shared sequence variants was judged likely to represent a technical artifact of the sequencing pipeline. In a later analysis, HLA-associated TCR beta chains were found to be more clonally expanded and to have lower generation probabilities than equally common non-associated chains. Most CMV-associated TCR beta chains appeared to be HLA-restricted in a later analysis, and the HLA associations seemed to be driven largely by CMV exposure. Most TCR sequences were seen in very few donors, while some public TCRs were found in many individuals. In a later analysis, TCR association rates were found to vary across HLA loci, with the most associated TCRs seen for DRB1 alleles and the fewest for HLA-C alleles. Cytomegalovirus status was reported to be diagnosed by the classifier with high specificity and sensitivity in both the original and validation cohorts. The authors suggested that the approach could potentially be generalized to other disease states and immunological phenotypes. Immune exposure information for the cohort was limited to CMV serostatus. V-gene and J-gene trimming of TCR beta chains was associated with a missense DCLRE1C variant in a later genetic analysis, and the association was replicated in an independent cohort. A later genetic analysis reported fewer N-insertions in productive TCRs among donors in an Asian-associated ancestry cluster than the roughly 700-donor mean. Some IMGT-functional V segments, including TRBV6-2 and TRBV6-3, could not be distinguished by the 87-base-pair reads and were therefore excluded. Linkage disequilibrium might explain the correlated functional status among segregating V segments, but an unknown experimental factor could not be ruled out. Broadly in line with IMGT annotations, most TCR beta V segments showed up in productive rearrangements about 90% or about 30% of the time in an earlier analysis of several hundred of the donors. A total of some 180 TCR beta chains were listed by the study as associated with cytomegalovirus. This cohort had only TCR beta chains sequenced, and the lack of alpha or paired-chain data limited which features could be detected. In vitro tests confirmed that a few of the cytomegalovirus-associated TCR beta chains recognize cytomegalovirus antigens. When HLA alleles, especially DR and DQ, strongly co-occurred, TCR associations were difficult to assign to individual alleles. A further reported finding was that TCR beta sequences accurately predicted the HLA-A and HLA-B alleles for most subjects in the first cohort. In a later analysis, several top co-occurrence clusters were reported to appear linked to parvovirus B19, influenza, CMV and Epstein-Barr virus. Because counts were too low, fewer than 20 rarely observed V segments, including chromosome 9 orphons, were excluded from the earlier analysis of 587 of the donors. HLA typing was unavailable for some donors at each locus, so association tests used only the typed subset.

V lost 3 bases and J lost 3 bases, and the count of bases not matched to a germline gene is 9. The CDR3, from cysteine to phenylalanine, totals 16 residues. The read is trimmed to its CDR3 DNA, 48 bases read in frame from base 1. The germline V gene sets CDR1 to SGHTA and CDR2 to FQGNSA. The cohort consisted of 666 healthy bone marrow donors. At the time of sampling, every cohort member was nominally healthy, though immune exposures that went unrecorded were likely present. The donor was CMV seropositive and belonged to the group of 250 to 350 seropositive cohort members. Every donor gave a peripheral blood sample, and the peripheral blood mononuclear cells from that sample were used for TCR beta sequencing. The Qiagen DNeasy Blood Extraction Kit was used to extract genomic DNA from the blood cell samples.

The specimen was PBMCs. In this chain, TRBV7-2 is recombined with TRBJ2-5; 8 junctional bases match TRBD1. This receptor was obtained from a female donor in good health and CMV-seropositive. For the CDR3, the sequence is CASSLFPRGREETQYF. The base sequence is TGTGCCAGCAGCTTGTTTCCCAGGGGGCGGGAAGAGACCCAGTACTTC.